The sequence of this T cell receptor beta chain was determined in a study of blood T cell repertoires in COVID-19 (dated by TCRdb to the early 2020s). Study-wide context: The collaborator samples originated in the United States, Italy and Spain and spanned the acute and convalescent phases of COVID-19. Subjects who had been exposed to COVID-19, were actively infected with it, or had recovered from it provided the deeply sampled blood TCRbeta repertoires that made up the dataset. Where HLA class I and class II types were available, the types were taken from metadata supplied by the sample provider, not from assay-based typing. The repertoires were released in a freely available public database meant as a resource for research on the immune response to SARS-CoV-2. The material from the prospective study consisted of cDNA or gDNA derived from T cells, B-cell-depleted T cells, or PBMCs. The sample metadata nearly always contained a de-identified subject ID, COVID-19 status, age in years and sex. Samples were obtained from the ongoing ImmuneRACE study (first 160 participants) and from 1,254 subjects provided by 6 global collaborators.

This clone came up a few times. What this receptor recognizes is not known. Nothing much larger sits one base from this clone, and base qualities are not available. CDR1 GTSNPN and CDR2 SVGIG were looked up in the germline V gene (reference sequence). The CDR3, from cysteine to phenylalanine, totals 14 residues. The retained sequence is limited to the CDR3, 42 bases, with the frame set at the first base. At the junction V is shortened by 7 bases and J by 3 bases, with 15 bases in between. Each collaborating institution followed its own protocols to collect whole blood in K2EDTA tubes. For TCRbeta analysis, collaborators shipped samples in one of three forms: frozen whole blood, isolated PBMCs, or DNA extracted from either of those sample types. The paper's findings and limits, for the study overall: Clinical and demographic metadata were provided uncurated, with the amount varying by source and participant.

TCRbeta CDR3 regions were amplified from genomic DNA by means of the immunoSEQ Assay, a bias-controlled multiplex PCR. Per the authors' processing: The number of nucleated cells in each sample was estimated by amplification of reference gene primers within the assay. Sequence reads were collapsed and filtered to measure the absolute abundance of every unique TCRbeta CDR3 rearrangement. For each sample, productive Simpson clonality was calculated as the square root of Simpson's diversity index across productive rearrangements. The table was pulled from immuneACCESS by TCRdb, which kept in-frame rearrangements only. Such tables lose some clones; where checked, under half of the loss comes from unresolved V genes, and the rest has no known cause. The D gene and trimming were derived from the DNA, and the V and J assignments and clone size from that table. In all, the sample holds about 190,000 clones, and around 79% of those were seen once. The ten largest clonotypes hold over 10% of the sample.

The TCR originated in a woman between 45 and 65 years old with acute or convalescent COVID-19. The sequence is built from TRBV30 and TRBJ2-2; a tentative D call is TRBD1 (6 bases match). Specimen: peripheral blood. The CDR3 in this case is CASQGQDDTGELFF. The sequence in DNA is TGTGCCTCACAGGGTCAGGATGACACCGGGGAGCTGTTTTTT.